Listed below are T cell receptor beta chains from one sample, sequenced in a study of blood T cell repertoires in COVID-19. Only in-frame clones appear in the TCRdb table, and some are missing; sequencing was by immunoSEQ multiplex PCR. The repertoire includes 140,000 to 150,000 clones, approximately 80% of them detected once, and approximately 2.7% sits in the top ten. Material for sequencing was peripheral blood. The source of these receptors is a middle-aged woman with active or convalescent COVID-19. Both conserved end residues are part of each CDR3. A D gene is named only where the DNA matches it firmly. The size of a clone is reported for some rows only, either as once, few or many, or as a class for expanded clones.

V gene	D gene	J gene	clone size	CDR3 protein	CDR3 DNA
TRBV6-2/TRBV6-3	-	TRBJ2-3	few	CASSLRSTDTQYF	TGTGCCAGCAGCCTGCGGAGTACAGATACGCAGTATTTT
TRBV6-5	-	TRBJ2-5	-	CASSRGKDQYF	TGTGCCAGCAGTCGAGGGAAGGACCAGTACTTC
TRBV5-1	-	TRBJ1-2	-	CASSQNTGSTNYGYTF	TGCGCCAGCAGCCAAAATACAGGGTCTACTAACTATGGCTACACCTTC
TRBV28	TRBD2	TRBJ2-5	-	CASSPGLAEIQETQYF	TGTGCCAGCAGCCCCGGACTAGCAGAAATCCAAGAGACCCAGTACTTC
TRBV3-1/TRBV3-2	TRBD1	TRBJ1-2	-	CASSRDRSGGYTF	TGTGCCAGCAGTCGGGACAGGAGCGGTGGCTACACCTTC
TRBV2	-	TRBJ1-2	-	CASSEASQGVYGYTF	TGTGCCAGCAGTGAAGCGTCTCAAGGGGTTTATGGCTACACCTTC
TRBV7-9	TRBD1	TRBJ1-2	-	CASSLGDRGRGYTF	TGTGCCAGCAGCTTAGGCGACAGGGGGCGCGGCTACACCTTC
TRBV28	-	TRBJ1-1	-	CASSPYRSLRDTEAFF	TGTGCCAGCAGTCCTTATAGGTCCCTACGGGACACTGAAGCTTTCTTT
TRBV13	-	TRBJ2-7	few	CASSGPLATKQYF	TGTGCCAGCAGCGGACCCCTAGCAACCAAGCAGTACTTC
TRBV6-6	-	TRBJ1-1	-	CASNWRNTEAFF	TGTGCCAGCAATTGGAGGAACACTGAAGCTTTCTTT
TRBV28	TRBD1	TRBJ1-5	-	CASSPEDRVENQPQHF	TGTGCCAGCAGCCCTGAGGACAGGGTGGAGAATCAGCCCCAGCATTTT
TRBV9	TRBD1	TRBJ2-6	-	CASSVGDRDPRAGANVLTF	TGTGCCAGCAGCGTAGGGGACAGGGACCCCCGGGCTGGGGCCAACGTCCTGACTTTC
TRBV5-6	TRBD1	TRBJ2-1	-	CASSPLDRGLNEQFF	TGTGCCAGCAGCCCTCTCGACAGGGGCCTCAATGAGCAGTTCTTC
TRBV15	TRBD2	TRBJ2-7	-	CATSPVGLAGAEQYF	TGTGCCACCAGCCCTGTCGGGCTAGCGGGAGCCGAGCAGTACTTC
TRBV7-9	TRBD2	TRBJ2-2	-	CASSLASYQTSHTGELFF	TGTGCCAGCAGCTTAGCGAGTTACCAGACTAGCCACACCGGGGAGCTGTTTTTT
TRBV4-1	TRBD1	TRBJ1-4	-	CASSQAGRGSEKLFF	TGCGCCAGCAGCCAAGCGGGCAGGGGGTCGGAAAAACTGTTTTTT
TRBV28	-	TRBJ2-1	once	CASSKLDRPYNEQFF	TGTGCCAGCTCAAAACTCGACAGGCCCTACAATGAGCAGTTCTTC
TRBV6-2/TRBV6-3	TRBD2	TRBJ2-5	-	CASSYSTSGPLTQYF	TGTGCCAGCAGTTACTCGACTAGCGGCCCCCTGACCCAGTACTTC
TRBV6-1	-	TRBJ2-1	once	CASSEWLAWSSYNEQFF	TGTGCCAGCAGTGAATGGCTAGCCTGGAGCTCCTACAATGAGCAGTTCTTC
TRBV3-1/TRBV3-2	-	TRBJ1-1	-	CASSQGRGWEAFF	TGTGCCAGCAGCCAAGGAAGGGGATGGGAAGCTTTCTTT
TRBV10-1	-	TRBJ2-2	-	CASSESPGIGELFF	TGCGCCAGCAGTGAGTCGCCGGGGATCGGGGAGCTGTTTTTT
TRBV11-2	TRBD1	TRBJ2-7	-	CASRPPGQGWYLSSYEQYF	TGTGCCAGCAGGCCCCCGGGACAGGGGTGGTATCTGAGCTCCTACGAGCAGTACTTC
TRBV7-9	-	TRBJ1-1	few	CASSPTTMNTEAFF	TGTGCCAGCAGCCCAACGACAATGAACACTGAAGCTTTCTTT
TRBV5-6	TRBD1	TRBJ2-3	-	CASSLPQGTDTQYF	TGTGCCAGCAGCTTGCCACAGGGGACAGATACGCAGTATTTT
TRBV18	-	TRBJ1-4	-	CASSQPWGTRTNEKLFF	TGTGCCAGCTCACAACCTTGGGGGACACGGACTAATGAAAAACTGTTTTTT
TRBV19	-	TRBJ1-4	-	CASSSLSGGDEKLFF	TGTGCCAGTAGTTCCCTTTCCGGGGGAGATGAAAAACTGTTTTTT
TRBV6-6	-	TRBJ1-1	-	CASSYRAQGNTEAFF	TGTGCCAGCAGTTACAGGGCCCAGGGGAACACTGAAGCTTTCTTT
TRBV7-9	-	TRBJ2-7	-	CASSTASPLEQYF	TGTGCCAGCAGCACCGCTAGCCCCCTCGAGCAGTACTTC
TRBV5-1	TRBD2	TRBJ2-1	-	CASSLAGGVSVF	TGCGCCAGCAGCTTGGCCGGGGGGGTTTCGGTCTTC
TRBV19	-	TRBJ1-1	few	CASSPRQVQFEAFF	TGTGCCAGTAGTCCCCGACAGGTACAGTTTGAAGCTTTCTTT
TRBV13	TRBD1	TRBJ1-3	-	CASSDARQGLLNTIYF	TGTGCCAGCAGCGACGCCCGACAGGGGCTTCTCAACACCATATATTTT
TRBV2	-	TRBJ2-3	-	CASRRVRTDTQYF	TGTGCCAGCCGCAGGGTACGCACAGATACGCAGTATTTT
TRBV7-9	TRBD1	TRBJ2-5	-	CASSQRDRQETQYF	TGTGCCAGCAGCCAACGGGACAGACAAGAGACCCAGTACTTC
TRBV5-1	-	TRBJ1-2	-	CASSLGRGTPYGYTF	TGCGCCAGCAGCTTGGGGAGGGGAACGCCCTATGGCTACACCTTC
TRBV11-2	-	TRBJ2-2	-	CASSLVTGELFF	TGTGCCAGCAGCTTAGTTACTGGGGAGCTGTTTTTT
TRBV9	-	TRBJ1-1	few	CASSARGTAGTEAFF	TGTGCCAGCAGCGCCCGGGGGACGGCGGGGACTGAAGCTTTCTTT
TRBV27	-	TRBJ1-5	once	CASSPLGGPNQPQHF	TGTGCCAGCAGCCCCTTGGGAGGCCCCAATCAGCCCCAGCATTTT
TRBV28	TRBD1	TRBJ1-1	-	CASSLKGDRGNTEAFF	TGTGCCAGCAGTTTAAAAGGTGACAGGGGAAACACTGAAGCTTTCTTT
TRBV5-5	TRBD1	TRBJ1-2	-	CASSTAGTANYGYTF	TGTGCCAGCAGCACGGCAGGGACAGCTAACTATGGCTACACCTTC
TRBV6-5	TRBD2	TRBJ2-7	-	CASSYPFSGGAYEQYF	TGTGCCAGCAGTTACCCATTTAGCGGGGGGGCTTACGAGCAGTACTTC
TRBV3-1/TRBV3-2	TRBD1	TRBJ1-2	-	CASSRGQGARFSLNYTF	TGTGCCAGCAGCCGCGGACAGGGGGCGCGTTTCTCACTTAACTACACCTTC
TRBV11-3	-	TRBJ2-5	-	CASSLGLQETQYF	TGTGCCAGCAGCTTAGGACTCCAAGAGACCCAGTACTTC
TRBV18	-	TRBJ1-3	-	CASSFEQGQYGNTIYF	TGTGCCAGCTCATTCGAGCAGGGGCAATATGGAAACACCATATATTTT
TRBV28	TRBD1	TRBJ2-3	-	CASSWDRDRGGDTQYF	TGTGCCAGCAGTTGGGACCGGGACAGGGGAGGCGATACGCAGTATTTT
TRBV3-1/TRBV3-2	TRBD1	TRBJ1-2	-	CASSQSSGQGASGYTF	TGTGCCAGCAGCCAATCCTCGGGACAGGGGGCCAGTGGCTACACCTTC
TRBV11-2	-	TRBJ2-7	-	CASSLLPGQGEQYF	TGTGCCAGCAGCTTACTACCGGGACAAGGCGAGCAGTACTTC
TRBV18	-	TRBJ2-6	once	CASSPERTALDYSGANVLTF	TGTGCCAGCTCACCAGAAAGGACAGCTTTGGATTACTCTGGGGCCAACGTCCTGACTTTC
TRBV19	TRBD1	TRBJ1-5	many	CASSLTGGNQPQHF	TGTGCCAGTAGTCTGACAGGGGGAAATCAGCCCCAGCATTTT
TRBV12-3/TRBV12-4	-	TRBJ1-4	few	CASKRSTNEKLFF	TGTGCCAGCAAAAGGAGTACTAATGAAAAACTGTTTTTT
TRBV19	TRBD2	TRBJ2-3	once	CASSALAGGTTDTQYF	TGTGCCAGTAGTGCCCTAGCGGGGGGTACCACAGATACGCAGTATTTT
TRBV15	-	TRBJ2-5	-	CATSRTRIQETQYF	TGTGCCACCAGCAGAACCAGAATTCAAGAGACCCAGTACTTC
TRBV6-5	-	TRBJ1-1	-	CASSYSMELGPAEAFF	TGTGCCAGCAGTTACTCGATGGAGCTGGGTCCCGCTGAAGCTTTCTTT
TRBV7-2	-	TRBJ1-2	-	CASSLASARYGYTF	TGTGCCAGCAGCTTAGCTTCAGCCAGGTATGGCTACACCTTC
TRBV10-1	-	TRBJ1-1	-	CASSVSRGPNTEAFF	TGCGCCAGCAGTGTCTCGCGGGGACCGAACACTGAAGCTTTCTTT
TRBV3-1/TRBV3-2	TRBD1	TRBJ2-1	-	CASSQTGAGDEQFF	TGTGCCAGCAGCCAGACAGGGGCTGGGGATGAGCAGTTCTTC
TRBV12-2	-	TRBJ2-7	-	CASPSTGPGPLAVAYEQYF	TGTGCAAGTCCCAGCACGGGCCCCGGGCCGCTAGCGGTAGCCTACGAGCAGTACTTC
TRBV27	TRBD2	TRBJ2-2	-	CASSLDPGTSGGGWTGELFF	TGTGCCAGCAGTCTAGATCCCGGGACTAGCGGCGGAGGGTGGACCGGGGAGCTGTTTTTT
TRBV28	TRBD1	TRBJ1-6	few	CASSFPSGGSPLHF	TGTGCCAGCAGTTTCCCCTCAGGGGGCTCACCCCTCCACTTT
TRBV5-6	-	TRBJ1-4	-	CASSLIRDEKLFF	TGTGCCAGCAGCTTGATACGGGATGAAAAACTGTTTTTT